The 10 T cell receptor beta chains below all came from one sample that was sequenced in a study of blood T cell repertoires in COVID-19. Clones were sequenced by immunoSEQ multiplex PCR, and TCRdb holds only the in-frame ones, with some missing. The repertoire holds under 200,000 clones, approximately 87% seen once, with 10% in the top ten. Material: peripheral blood. Receptors were obtained from a woman in her 70s with COVID-19, enrolled during active disease.

The chain employs TRBV7-2 and TRBJ1-1; D is undetermined. CDR1 and CDR2 from the germline V gene are SGHTA and FQGNSA. CDR3 length: 13 residues. Deletions cut 3 bases from V and 1 base from J, with 6 bases between. The CDR3 region is CASSFGENTEAFF. The CDR3 bases are TGTGCCAGCAGCTTCGGGGAGAACACTGAAGCTTTCTTT.

The rearrangement links TRBV5-6 to TRBJ2-5; TRBD2 matches 7 bases. Germline-derived CDR1 and CDR2 are SGHDT and YYEEEE. This CDR3 has 14 residues. V lost 2 bases and J lost 5; bases outside the gene matches: 6. In DNA, the CDR3 is TGTGCCAGCAGCTTTGGCGGGGGTCCGGAGACCCAGTACTTC. Translated, it gives CASSFGGGPETQYF.

This chain links TRBV6-5 with TRBJ2-1, with TRBD1 identical over 10 bases. The germline V gene has CDR1 MNHEY and CDR2 SVGAGI. The trim removed 2 bases at V and 7 bases at J, leaving 5 bases unmatched. This CDR3 is 15 amino acids long. The CDR3 DNA follows: TGTGCCAGCAGTTACCCGGGACAGGGGAATAATGAGCAGTTCTTC. It codes for CASSYPGQGNNEQFF.

This sequence joins TRBV30 and TRBJ2-3; 12 bases are shared with TRBD2. The germline V gene has CDR1 GTSNPN and CDR2 SVGIG (reference sequence). There are 17 residues in the CDR3. V dropped 2 bases and J dropped 2; count of bases not matched to a gene: 8. The CDR3 loop is CAWSKRLAGASTDTQYF. DNA of the CDR3: TGTGCCTGGAGTAAAAGACTAGCGGGGGCCTCCACAGATACGCAGTATTTT.

The J gene is TRBJ1-4, the V gene TRBV5-5, with a tentative D call TRBD1 (5 bases). Per germline, CDR1 SGHKS and CDR2 YYEKEE (reference sequence). The CDR3 consists of 12 residues. The V gene lost 0 bases and the J gene lost 11 bases, with 8 bases spanning the gap. The CDR3: CASSLAGEKLFF. CDR3 DNA: TGTGCCAGCAGCTTGGCGGGGGAGAAACTGTTTTTT.

The chain recombines TRBV10-3 with TRBJ1-4; D call uncertain. Trimming removed 4 bases at V and 2 bases at J, with 8 bases between. This CDR3 spans 14 amino acids. Germline V gives CDR1 ENHRY, CDR2 SYGVKD. In DNA form, the CDR3 reads TGTGCCATCAGTGTAGGAGGGACTAATGAAAAACTGTTTTTT. It is translated as CAISVGGTNEKLFF.

This clone was detected only once. This chain joins TRBV5-4 and TRBJ1-2, with TRBD1 as a possible D gene (5 bases). Germline values: CDR1 SGHNT, CDR2 YYREEE (reference sequence). This CDR3 is 15 amino acids long. With 2 bases removed from V and 8 bases from J, the gap between germline ends came to 19 bases. The DNA for the CDR3 is TGTGCCAGCAGCTTCTATTCAGGGAATGGCTTCGGCTACACCTTC. This codes for CASSFYSGNGFGYTF.

The V and J genes are TRBV15 and TRBJ1-4; D possibly corresponds to TRBD1 (6 bases). This CDR3 is 16 amino acids long. Germline assignment: CDR1 LNHNV and CDR2 YYDKDF (reference sequence). With 5 bases removed from V and 6 bases from J, the gap between germline ends came to 19 bases. The CDR3 coding sequence is TGTGCCACCAGCGGAAGACGACAGGCCTTTTATGAAAAACTGTTTTTT. Translating it yields CATSGRRQAFYEKLFF.

The chain has TRBV29-1 and TRBJ1-3, with a tentative D call TRBD1 (5 bases). Germline V gene data show CDR1 as SQVTM and CDR2 as ANQGSEA. The V and J ends lost 6 bases and 1 base respectively, with 7 bases between them. There are 12 residues in the CDR3. CDR3 in DNA: TGCAGCGTGGCAGGGTCTGGAAACACCATATATTTT. This sequence encodes CSVAGSGNTIYF.

This sequence joins TRBV3-1 (or the pseudogene TRBV3-2) and TRBJ2-2; D perhaps matches TRBD2 (6 bases). Germline CDR1 LGHDT, CDR2 YNNKEL (reference sequence). V lost 4 bases and J 2 bases, leaving 11 bases between the germline ends. The CDR3 extends over 15 amino acids. The CDR3 nucleotides are TGTGCCAGCAGCCGCCGGAGGGCAAACACCGGGGAGCTGTTTTTT. It codes for CASSRRRANTGELFF.